Listed below are T cell receptor beta chains from one sample, sequenced in a study of control samples from healthy donors and cancer patients. Using immunoSEQ multiplex PCR, the repertoire was profiled, and TCRdb retains in-frame clones only, with some absent. The profile shows 100,000 to 150,000 clones, approximately 92% of them singletons. What was sequenced was blood. These receptors came from a woman aged 45-65 years in good health. CDR3s include the opening cysteine and the closing phenylalanine or tryptophan.

v_call cdr3_length cdr3_aa
TRBV6-1 13 CASSEAGGNTIYF
TRBV5-1 16 CASSLAGSTGDQPQHF
TRBV30 18 CAWSGLRLVGSSYNEQFF
TRBV24-1 16 CATSDPGLAGGNEQFF
TRBV4-1 16 CASSQDRGDSNQPQHF
TRBV7-9 17 CASSSPLGQGLHNEQFF
TRBV7-9 16 CASSLTSMTGGYGYTF
TRBV7-9 17 CASSLALAQGKNYGYTF
TRBV12-3/TRBV12-4 13 CASSSSGGRGYTF
TRBV6-5 14 CASSYEGWNTEAFF
TRBV9 13 CASSEGLSQPQHF
TRBV19 16 CASSIEVRHLNAGYTF
TRBV27 11 CASSFPYEQYF
TRBV15 17 CATSRDLGQTGAGELFF
TRBV6-4 15 CASSDPIAGGGEQFF
TRBV30 16 CAWREEGGGLIYGYTF
TRBV5-1 14 CASSQMTTGSIAFF
TRBV4-2 15 CASSRGGQATGELFF
TRBV28 15 CASSRTGVPPYEQYF
TRBV6-5 14 CASSGQGLGQPQHF
TRBV6-5 14 CASRDRGTNEKLFF
TRBV27 16 CASRLSGTLPPYEQYF
TRBV10-1 13 CASSDGQTYEQYF
TRBV5-4 16 CASRMGLKEGSDTQYF
TRBV3-1/TRBV3-2 15 CASSQDGRATYEQYF
TRBV27 16 CASSLSRQGGTGELFF
TRBV5-6 15 CASSLLSRDTGELFF
TRBV28 14 CASSYRVRTYEQYF
TRBV6-1 16 CASSEARGLMYTEAFF
TRBV10-2 15 CASSPSRDRVDGYTF
TRBV28 16 CASSLRQAPSNQPQHF
TRBV30 14 CAWSVRGAGEKLFF
TRBV28 16 CASSTSGGQKRETQYF
TRBV5-5 15 CASSFGANWANVLTF
TRBV5-1 17 CASSLLPGSNSGNTIYF
TRBV6-5 14 CASSYRSAQETQYF
TRBV30 11 CAWNGYGEQYF
TRBV6-5 11 CASLRADTQYF
TRBV30 15 CAWSAGTGGPYEQYF
TRBV27 12 CASRASSYEQYF
TRBV2 16 CASSERSGGAGDTQYF
TRBV10-3 14 CAISAGTENTEAFF
TRBV7-9 15 CASSNRDREKYGYTF
TRBV5-1 16 CASSLANRGIGEKLFF
TRBV12-3/TRBV12-4 13 CASRATGLKGLFF
TRBV7-2 13 CASSLEGNYGYTF
TRBV9 15 CASSVAATLDSPLHF
TRBV25-1 14 CASTNGTGITEAFF
TRBV2 14 CASSEQGASPEAFF
TRBV24-1 12 CATSPEGYEQFF
TRBV7-9 14 CASSPPLMNTEAFF
TRBV28 14 CASTGVPGNTEAFF
TRBV5-8 13 CASSLGLNYGYTF
TRBV5-6 12 CASSWEGTGYTF
TRBV11-3 15 CASSLAGQGPHEQFF
TRBV30 12 CASGGEAYEQYF
TRBV28 15 CASRPQGSSGNTIYF
TRBV7-8 14 CASSAGTGEYGYTF
TRBV19 15 CASRTSWKGLETQYF
TRBV30 12 CAWNTVNTEAFF